This section outlines one TCR beta chain sequence together with its context. Its specificity is unknown. The data were obtained in a study of T cell responses to AZD1222 COVID-19 vaccine. Study-level findings and limits: Nearly half of unique spike-specific TCRs reportedly avoided B.1.351 and B.1.1.7 mutated regions. Among those given AZD1222, only six were seropositive at baseline. Spike was spanned by vaccine-associated CD4 TCRs, which were dominant at 160-218 and 743-854.

Only in-frame clones appear in the TCRdb table, and some are missing; sequencing was by immunoSEQ multiplex PCR. The table lists 95,000 to 110,000 clones, about 93% of them singletons. Germline V CDR1 and CDR2: MNHEY, SVGAGI. The ends were cut back, 8 bases at V and 8 bases at J, with 15 bases in the middle. This CDR3 contains 13 residues. The starting material was peripheral blood, obtained on day 0 of AZD1222 vaccination. This clonotype was sampled from an adult in good health. The chain links TRBV6-5 to TRBJ1-4; D gene uncertain. In DNA form, the CDR3 reads TGTGCCAGCTCGACGGTCTTGCAGGAAAAACTGTTTTTT. Encoded protein: CASSTVLQEKLFF.